The T cell receptor beta chain described here comes from a study of CD8+ T cells in alopecia areata. Study-wide results and caveats: Many expanded lesional clones remained in scalp and blood on tofacitinib.

Treatment reported: oral pan-JAK inhibitor, 5-10 mg twice daily. Deletions cut 0 bases from V and 2 bases from J, with 10 bases between. Germline V gene data show CDR1 as GTSNPN and CDR2 as SVGIG (reference sequence). The CDR3 has 14 residues. As the sequencing template, cDNA was produced by extracting RNA and reverse transcribing it. Sequencing used immunoSEQ multiplex PCR; TCRdb keeps in-frame clones, though not all of them. The sample shows under 250,000 clones, 66% of them seen only once. This clone was observed once. Its specificity is unknown. The source material was CD4+ T cells sorted from blood, sampled at week 44, from a patient treated with tofacitinib. The rearrangement joins TRBV30 to TRBJ1-1, with D possibly TRBD1 on 5 matching bases. The sequence derives from a human donor with alopecia areata. The CDR3 nucleotides read TGTGCCTGGAGTGTCCAGACAGCAAACACTGAAGCTTTCTTT. Translating it yields CAWSVQTANTEAFF.